Each of the 14 T cell receptor beta chains below was sequenced from the same sample in a study of OX40 agonist ivuxolimab in advanced cancers. To prepare the library, the immunoSEQ multiplex PCR assay was applied. The immuneACCESS repertoire file appears here via TCRdb, limited to in-frame rearrangements. These files lack a portion of the clones; in checked studies, under half of the deficit traces to unresolved V genes, and the cause of the others is not known. In all, the sample holds 90,000 to 150,000 clones, and 75% to 90% of those were seen once. The ten largest clones represent approximately 0.55% of the sample. Sequences were derived from CD4+ or CD8+ T cells sorted from blood, sampled in a trial of the OX40 agonist ivuxolimab. These receptors all come from an adult with an advanced solid tumor such as melanoma, head and neck, liver or kidney cancer.

The CDR3 sequence: CAWSEGLPRGEKLFF. CDR3 nucleotide sequence: TGTGCCTGGAGTGAGGGCCTGCCTAGGGGTGAAAAACTGTTTTTT. The chain has TRBV30 and TRBJ1-4; a weak D match, TRBD1 (5 bases). V was pared by 1 base and J by 7 bases, with 16 bases between. The CDR3 consists of 15 residues. Germline CDR1 is GTSNPN and CDR2 is SVGIG (reference sequence).

This CDR3 is CASTSRQFTGNTIYF. The CDR3, as DNA: TGTGCCAGCACCTCTCGACAATTTACGGGAAACACCATATATTTT. The chain employs TRBV7-2 and TRBJ1-3, with D uncertain. Germline CDR1 SGHTA, CDR2 FQGNSA. The CDR3 is 15 amino acids. Trimming shortened V by 7 bases and J by 4 bases, and 17 bases separated the two germline ends.

J is TRBJ1-4 and V is TRBV19, with 8 bases matching TRBD1. The germline V gene encodes CDR1 LNHDA and CDR2 SQIVND (reference sequence). The J segment lost 7 bases and the V segment lost 7 bases, leaving 11 bases of the junction unmatched. The CDR3 spans 15 residues. CDR3 in amino acids: CASTLGRGRGEKLFF. For the CDR3, the DNA is TGTGCCAGTACCCTAGGCAGGGGGCGCGGTGAAAAACTGTTTTTT.

The chain joins TRBV5-4 to TRBJ1-6; D unclear. The CDR3 spans 14 residues. Germline V lookup: CDR1 SGHNT, CDR2 YYREEE (reference sequence). The V gene lost 1 base and the J gene lost 10 bases, with 12 bases spanning the gap. CDR3 sequence reads: CASSLTLRNSPLHF. In nucleotides, the CDR3 is TGTGCCAGCAGCTTGACCCTGAGAAACTCACCCCTCCACTTT.

V and J are TRBV7-8 and TRBJ2-7, with D maybe TRBD2 (6 bases). The V end was cut by 5 bases, the J end by 2 bases, with 19 bases between. Germline CDR1 and CDR2: SGHVS and FQNEAQ. This CDR3 region has 16 residues. The CDR3 loop is CASSPFLPGLPYEQYF. CDR3 DNA sequence: TGTGCCAGCAGCCCCTTCCTCCCAGGACTACCCTACGAGCAGTACTTC.

V gene TRBV6-5 combines with J gene TRBJ1-4; weak D call: TRBD1 (5 bases). This CDR3 spans 13 amino acids. V dropped 5 bases and J dropped 4 bases, with 8 bases sitting between them. CDR1 MNHEY and CDR2 SVGAGI come from the germline V gene. This chain's CDR3 is CASSRQSNEKLFF. The DNA for the CDR3 is TGTGCCAGCAGTAGACAGAGTAATGAAAAACTGTTTTTT.

The chain is built from TRBV7-9 and TRBJ2-7; 7 bases agree with TRBD2. The germline CDR1 and CDR2 sequences are SEHNR and FQNEAQ (reference sequence). V lost 6 bases to trimming and J lost 3 bases; unmatched junction nucleotides: 8. The CDR3 has 14 residues. The CDR3 protein is CASSHGGGGYEQYF. In DNA form, the CDR3 reads TGTGCCAGCAGTCACGGCGGCGGGGGCTACGAGCAGTACTTC.

This clone was detected once. The chain is built from TRBV7-8 and TRBJ2-7; a possible D gene is TRBD2 (7 bases). V was shortened by 4 bases and J by 3 bases, with 16 bases between the two germline ends. This CDR3 region has 15 residues. The germline V gene has CDR1 SGHVS and CDR2 FQNEAQ. Here the CDR3 reads CASSWSSRGGYEQYF. The CDR3 nucleotides are TGTGCCAGCAGCTGGAGTAGTAGGGGGGGCTACGAGCAGTACTTC.

The V gene is TRBV7-6, the J gene TRBJ2-1; D remains unclear. Germline loops: CDR1 SGHVS, CDR2 FNYEAQ. There are 15 residues in the CDR3. Trimming took 5 bases from V and 0 from J, leaving 11 bases between them. CDR3 DNA: TGTGCCAGCAGCCGCGTTGGAGCCTCCTACAATGAGCAGTTCTTC. Translating gives CASSRVGASYNEQFF.

The rearrangement joins TRBV25-1 to TRBJ2-7, with 9 bases matching TRBD1. V lost 3 bases, J lost 3 bases, and 6 bases stayed unmatched. Per germline, CDR1 MGHDK and CDR2 SYGVNS. This CDR3 spans 15 amino acids. The CDR3 nucleotides read TGTGCCAGCAGTGATCCGGGACAGGGAGTCTACGAGCAGTACTTC. Translation gives CASSDPGQGVYEQYF.

This chain links TRBV6-6 with TRBJ2-2; a possible D gene is TRBD1 (6 bases). CDR3 length: 14 amino acids. Germline V gene data show CDR1 as MNHNY and CDR2 as SVGAGI (reference sequence). V was cut by 6 bases and J by 5 bases, with 13 bases left in between. CDR3 in amino acids: CASRPNRDTGELFF. The DNA for the CDR3 is TGTGCCAGCAGACCGAACAGGGATACCGGGGAGCTGTTTTTT.

The CDR3 region is CASSSFVSTEAFF. CDR3 DNA sequence: TGTGCCAGCAGTTCTTTCGTTTCCACTGAAGCTTTCTTT. The J gene is TRBJ1-1, the V gene TRBV27, with D uncertain. The CDR3 is 13 amino acids. The germline CDR1 and CDR2 sequences are MNHEY and SMNVEV (reference sequence). V lost 4 bases to trimming and J lost 4 bases, with 10 bases between them.

This clone showed up just a few times. The gene calls are TRBV10-2 and TRBJ2-7; D is tentatively TRBD1 or TRBD2 (5 bases each). The CDR3 consists of 12 residues. Trimming cost V 7 bases and J 3 bases, with 10 bases left between them. Germline V gene data show CDR1 as WSHSY and CDR2 as SAAADI. CDR3 residues: CASKGPNYEQYF. As DNA, the CDR3 is TGCGCCAGCAAGGGACCTAACTACGAGCAGTACTTC.

The rearrangement links TRBV7-2 to TRBJ2-1, with 9 bases fitting TRBD2. The CDR3 sequence is 18 residues long. From germline, CDR1 is SGHTA and CDR2 FQGNSA. V was pared by 3 bases and J by 2 bases, with 11 bases of the junction left unmatched. CDR3 loop: CASSLRGGLTSTYNEQFF. Written as DNA, the CDR3 is TGTGCCAGCAGCTTGCGGGGGGGCCTGACGAGCACCTACAATGAGCAGTTCTTC.